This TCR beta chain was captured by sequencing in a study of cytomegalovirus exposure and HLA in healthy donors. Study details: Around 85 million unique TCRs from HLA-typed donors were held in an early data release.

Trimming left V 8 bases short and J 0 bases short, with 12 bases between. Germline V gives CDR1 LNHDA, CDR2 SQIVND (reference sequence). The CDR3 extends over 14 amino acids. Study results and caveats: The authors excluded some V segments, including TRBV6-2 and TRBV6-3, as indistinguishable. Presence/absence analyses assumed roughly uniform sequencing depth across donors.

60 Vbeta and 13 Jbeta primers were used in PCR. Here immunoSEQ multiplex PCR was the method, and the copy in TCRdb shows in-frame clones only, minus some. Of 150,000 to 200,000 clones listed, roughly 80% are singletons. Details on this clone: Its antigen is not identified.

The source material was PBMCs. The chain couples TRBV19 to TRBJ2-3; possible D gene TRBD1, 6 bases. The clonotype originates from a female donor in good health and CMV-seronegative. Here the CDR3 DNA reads TGTGCCAGTCGCGACAGGACTAGCACAGATACGCAGTATTTT. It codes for CASRDRTSTDTQYF.